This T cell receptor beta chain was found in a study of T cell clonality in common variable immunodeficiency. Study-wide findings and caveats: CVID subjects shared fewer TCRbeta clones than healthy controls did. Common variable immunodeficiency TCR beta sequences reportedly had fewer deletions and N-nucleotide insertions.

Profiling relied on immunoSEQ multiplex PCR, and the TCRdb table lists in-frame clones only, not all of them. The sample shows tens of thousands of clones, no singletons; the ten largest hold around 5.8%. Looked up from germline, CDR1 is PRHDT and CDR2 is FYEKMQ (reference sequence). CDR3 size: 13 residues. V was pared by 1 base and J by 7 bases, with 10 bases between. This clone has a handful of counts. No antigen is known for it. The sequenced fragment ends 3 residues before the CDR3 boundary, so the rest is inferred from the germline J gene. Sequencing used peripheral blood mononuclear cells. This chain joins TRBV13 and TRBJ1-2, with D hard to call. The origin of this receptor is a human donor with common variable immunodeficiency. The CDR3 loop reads CASSLEGHPGYTF. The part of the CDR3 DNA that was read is TGTGCCAGCAGCTTAGAGGGCCACCCTGGC.